The 21 T cell receptor beta chains given below trace back to one sample, sequenced in a study of T cell responses to AZD1222 COVID-19 vaccine. The assay was immunoSEQ multiplex PCR, and TCRdb's table has in-frame clones only and misses some. In the table there are some 120,000 clones, roughly nine tenths of which are singletons. The source was peripheral blood, collected on day 0 of AZD1222 vaccination. The receptors come from an adult in good health.

The V call is TRBV5-1, the J call TRBJ1-5; D is possibly TRBD1 (5 bases). The germline CDR1 and CDR2 sequences are SGHRS and YFSETQ. The CDR3 consists of 15 residues. The V and J ends lost 0 bases and 7 bases respectively, with 14 bases between them. CDR3 region: CASSLAGVAGQPQHF. The CDR3 bases are TGCGCCAGCAGCTTGGCGGGGGTGGCGGGACAGCCCCAGCATTTT.

The chain combines TRBV6-6 with TRBJ2-7; D may correspond to TRBD1 or TRBD2 (5 bases each). The V and J ends lost 2 bases and 2 bases respectively, with 7 bases between them. The CDR3 runs 13 residues. Germline CDR1 MNHNY, CDR2 SVGAGI (reference sequence). The CDR3 loop is CASSYMGAYEQYF. The CDR3 nucleotides read TGTGCCAGCAGTTACATGGGGGCCTACGAGCAGTACTTC.

The chain recombines TRBV9 with TRBJ1-1; tentatively, D is TRBD1 (6 bases). This CDR3 comprises 14 residues. Germline V lookup: CDR1 SGDLS, CDR2 YYNGEE. Trimming took 0 bases from V and 4 from J, leaving 10 bases between them. The CDR3 DNA follows: TGTGCCAGCAGCGTAGCACAGGGTGGCACTGAAGCTTTCTTT. Translated, it gives CASSVAQGGTEAFF.

This chain joins TRBV6-2 or TRBV6-3 and TRBJ2-2; D uncertain. V lost 5 bases, J lost 4 bases, and 8 bases lay in between. CDR3 length: 13 amino acids. The germline V gene encodes CDR1 MNHEY and CDR2 SVGEGT. In DNA form, the CDR3 reads TGTGCCAGCAGTGCCCCGATCACCGGGGAGCTGTTTTTT. Residues: CASSAPITGELFF.

The rearrangement joins TRBV4-1 to TRBJ1-6, with TRBD1 as a possible D gene (6 bases). The germline CDR1 and CDR2 sequences are MGHRA and YSYEKL. The CDR3 spans 16 residues. V was clipped by 1 base and J by 6 bases, with 13 bases between them. The CDR3 loop reads CASSQGWWTANSPLHF. CDR3 DNA sequence: TGCGCCAGCAGCCAAGGATGGTGGACAGCTAATTCACCCCTCCACTTT.

The gene calls are TRBV6-1 and TRBJ2-7, with 11 bases that match TRBD2. The junction had 7 bases not matched to a gene; V was cut back by 1 base and J by 2 bases. CDR3 length: 17 residues. Germline CDR1 reads MNHNS; CDR2 reads SASEGT. The CDR3 loop is CASSEGLGTSGTYEQYF. Written as DNA, the CDR3 is TGTGCCAGCAGTGAAGGGTTGGGGACTAGCGGAACCTACGAGCAGTACTTC.

The chain links TRBV9 to TRBJ1-4; D uncertain. The CDR3 runs to 13 residues. Between the trimmed V and J ends, which lost 1 base and 6 bases, there was a span of 7 bases. Looked up from germline, CDR1 is SGDLS and CDR2 is YYNGEE. The CDR3 protein is CASSVSMDEKLFF. The CDR3 nucleotides are TGTGCCAGCAGCGTATCTATGGATGAAAAACTGTTTTTT.

The V and J genes are TRBV6-5 and TRBJ1-2; a possible D gene is TRBD1 (6 bases). V was trimmed by 5 bases and J by 3 bases, leaving 13 bases between them. This CDR3 comprises 14 residues. CDR1 is MNHEY, CDR2 SVGAGI, per germline. The CDR3 sequence: CASSRRQADYGYTF. DNA of the CDR3: TGTGCCAGCAGTCGCCGACAGGCCGACTATGGCTACACCTTC.

A few counts support this clone. The chain is built from TRBV7-9 and TRBJ2-3; unclear D gene. Trimming stripped 1 base from V and 5 bases from J, with 10 bases between. This CDR3 is 14 amino acids long. Looked up from germline, CDR1 is SEHNR and CDR2 is FQNEAQ (reference sequence). The CDR3 region has the DNA TGTGCCAGCAGCTTAGATGGGCTAGAAGATACGCAGTATTTT. Translated: CASSLDGLEDTQYF.

This clone was found once. The rearrangement links TRBV24-1 to TRBJ1-2, with D unresolved. Trimming cost V 0 bases and J 7 bases, with 8 bases left between them. The V gene's germline CDR1 is KGHDR and CDR2 SFDVKD. CDR3 length equals 13 residues. In DNA form, the CDR3 reads TGTGCCACCAGTGATTTGCGAGGAGGTGGCTACACCTTC. Amino acid sequence: CATSDLRGGGYTF.

The rearrangement uses TRBV5-4 and TRBJ2-4; D call uncertain. The V gene lost 4 bases and the J gene lost 4 bases, with 6 bases spanning the gap. This CDR3 is built from 12 residues. CDR1 and CDR2 from the germline V gene are SGHNT and YYREEE (reference sequence). The CDR3: CASSTGKNIQYF. The CDR3 region has the DNA TGTGCCAGCAGCACTGGTAAAAACATTCAGTACTTC.

The sample holds one count of this clone. DNA of the CDR3: TGTGCAAGTCGCTTAGCGGTGGGTCCGATCGACCGATACGAGCAGTACTTC. Protein: CASRLAVGPIDRYEQYF. The chain couples TRBV12-2 to TRBJ2-7. TRBV12-2 is tagged as a pseudogene. The CDR3 spans 17 residues.

The gene calls are TRBV6-5 and TRBJ2-1; the match to TRBD2 covers 8 bases. The CDR3 has 12 residues. From germline, CDR1 is MNHEY and CDR2 SVGAGI. V was clipped by 8 bases and J by 14 bases; unmatched bases: 11. The CDR3 DNA follows: TGTGCCAGCGGGCCGGGGGGGCTAGCGAAGTTCTTC. Translation: CASGPGGLAKFF.

The V gene is TRBV27, the J gene TRBJ2-1; 7 nucleotides align to TRBD1. CDR3 size: 15 residues. V was pared by 6 bases and J by 6 bases, with 11 bases of the junction left unmatched. Germline CDR1 MNHEY, CDR2 SMNVEV (reference sequence). The CDR3 region is CASSPDRASGNEQFF. The CDR3 DNA is TGTGCCAGCAGCCCCGACAGGGCGAGCGGCAATGAGCAGTTCTTC.

The chain joins TRBV5-5 to TRBJ1-3; the D is unclear. CDR1 is SGHKS, CDR2 YYEKEE, per germline (reference sequence). V lost 0 bases, J lost 0 bases, and 10 bases lay in between. CDR3 size: 16 residues. CDR3 DNA: TGTGCCAGCAGCTTGGAGGGTCTCTACTCTGGAAACACCATATATTTT. This translates into CASSLEGLYSGNTIYF.

The table lists this clone with a count of one. This rearrangement joins TRBV7-8 to TRBJ1-2, with TRBD1 matching 8 bases. Germline assignment: CDR1 SGHVS and CDR2 FQNEAQ. The CDR3 has 17 residues. The V gene end was trimmed by 1 base and the J gene end by 2 bases; junction bases not matched to a gene: 9. As DNA, the CDR3 is TGTGCCAGCAGCTTAGAGAGGACAGGGAGGACAAACTATGGCTACACCTTC. Protein sequence: CASSLERTGRTNYGYTF.

The rearrangement links TRBV19 to TRBJ2-7; a weak D match, TRBD2 (6 bases). CDR1 and CDR2 (germline): LNHDA, SQIVND (reference sequence). The CDR3 has 14 amino acids. Between the trimmed V and J ends, which lost 0 bases and 5 bases, there was a span of 11 bases. The CDR3 coding sequence is TGTGCCAGTAGTATAGACAGGGAGGCCGACGAGCAGTACTTC. This sequence encodes CASSIDREADEQYF.

This sequence joins TRBV4-2 and TRBJ1-6, with D maybe TRBD1 (5 bases). Trimming removed 0 bases at V and 8 bases at J, with 11 bases between. The germline V gene encodes CDR1 LGHNA and CDR2 YNFKEQ. The CDR3 runs to 15 residues. Written as DNA, the CDR3 is TGTGCCAGCAGCCAAGATGAGGGGTTCGATTCACCCCTCCACTTT. This codes for CASSQDEGFDSPLHF.

The chain carries TRBV7-4 and TRBJ2-7; D call uncertain. Trimming stripped 5 bases from V and 6 bases from J, with 8 bases between. CDR1 and CDR2 from the germline V gene are SGHVT and SQSDAQ. CDR3 length equals 11 residues. CDR3 loop: CASSVVREQYF. As DNA, the CDR3 is TGTGCCAGCAGCGTTGTACGCGAGCAGTACTTC.

The chain joins TRBV5-6 to TRBJ1-4; 7 positions match TRBD1. Trimming took 2 bases from V and 8 from J; bases not matched to a gene: 6. The CDR3 runs to 14 residues. In germline, CDR1 is SGHDT, CDR2 YYEEEE. The CDR3 DNA sequence: TGTGCCAGCAGCTTCGCGGGACAGATAGAAAAACTGTTTTTT. This gives the protein CASSFAGQIEKLFF.

As DNA, the CDR3 is TGTGCCAGCATGAAACAGGGTGCAGGGACTGAAGCTTTCTTT. Translated: CASMKQGAGTEAFF. The genes are TRBV2 and TRBJ1-1; D is possibly TRBD1 (6 bases). Trimming shortened V by 7 bases and J by 5 bases, and 17 bases separated the two germline ends. This CDR3 has 14 amino acids. Germline V gene sequence: CDR1 SNHLY, CDR2 FYNNEI.